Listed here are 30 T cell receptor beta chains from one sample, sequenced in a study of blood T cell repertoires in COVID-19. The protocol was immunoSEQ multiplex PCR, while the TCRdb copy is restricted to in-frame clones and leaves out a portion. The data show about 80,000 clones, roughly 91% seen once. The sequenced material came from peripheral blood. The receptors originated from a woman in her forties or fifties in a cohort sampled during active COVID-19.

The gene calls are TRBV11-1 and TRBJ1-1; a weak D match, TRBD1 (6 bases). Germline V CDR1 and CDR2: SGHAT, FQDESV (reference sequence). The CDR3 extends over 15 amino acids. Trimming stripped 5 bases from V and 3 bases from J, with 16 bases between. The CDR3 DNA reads TGTGCCAGCAGCAGAAGACAGGCCATGGACACTGAAGCTTTCTTT. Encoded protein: CASSRRQAMDTEAFF.

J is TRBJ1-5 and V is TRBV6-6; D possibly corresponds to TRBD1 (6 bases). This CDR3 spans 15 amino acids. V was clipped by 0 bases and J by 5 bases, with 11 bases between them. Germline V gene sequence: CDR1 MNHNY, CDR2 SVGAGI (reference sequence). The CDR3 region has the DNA TGTGCCAGCAGTTACTCTGTGAAGGGGGATCAGCCCCAGCATTTT. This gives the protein CASSYSVKGDQPQHF.

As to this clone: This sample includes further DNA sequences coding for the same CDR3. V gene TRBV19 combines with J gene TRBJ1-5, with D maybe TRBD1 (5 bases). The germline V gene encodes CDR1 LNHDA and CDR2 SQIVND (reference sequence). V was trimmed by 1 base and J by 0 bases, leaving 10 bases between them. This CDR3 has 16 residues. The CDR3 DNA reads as TGTGCCAGTAGTATAGGAACAGGTTATAGCAATCAGCCCCAGCATTTT. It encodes CASSIGTGYSNQPQHF. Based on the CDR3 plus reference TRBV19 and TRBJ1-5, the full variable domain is DGGITQSPKYLFRKEGQNVTLSCEQNLNHDAMYWYRQDPGQGLRLIYYSQIVNDFQKGDIAEGYSVSREKKESFPLTVTSAQKNPTAFYLCASSIGTGYSNQPQHFGDGTRLSIL.

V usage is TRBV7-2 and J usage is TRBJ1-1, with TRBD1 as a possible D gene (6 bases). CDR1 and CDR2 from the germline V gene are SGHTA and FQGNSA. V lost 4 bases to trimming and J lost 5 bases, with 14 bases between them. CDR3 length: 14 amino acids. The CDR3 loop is CASSSYRVETEAFF. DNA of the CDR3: TGTGCCAGCAGCTCCTACAGGGTCGAGACTGAAGCTTTCTTT.

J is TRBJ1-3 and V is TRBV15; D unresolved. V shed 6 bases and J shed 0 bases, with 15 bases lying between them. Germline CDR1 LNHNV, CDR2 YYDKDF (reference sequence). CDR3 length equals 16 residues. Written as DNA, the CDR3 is TGTGCCACCAGAACCCCCATAGAGCCCTCTGGAAACACCATATATTTT. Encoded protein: CATRTPIEPSGNTIYF. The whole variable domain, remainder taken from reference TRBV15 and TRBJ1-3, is DAMVIQNPRYQVTQFGKPVTLSCSQTLNHNVMYWYQQKSSQAPKLLFHYYDKDFNNEADTPDNFQSRRPNTSFCFLDIRSPGLGDTAMYLCATRTPIEPSGNTIYFGEGSWLTVV.

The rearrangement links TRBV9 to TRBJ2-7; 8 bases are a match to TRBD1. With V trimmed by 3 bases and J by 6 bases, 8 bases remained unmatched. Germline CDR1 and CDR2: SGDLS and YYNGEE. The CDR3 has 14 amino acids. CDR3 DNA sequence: TGTGCCAGCAGCGAGGGGGGACAGGTTAGCGAGCAGTACTTC. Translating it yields CASSEGGQVSEQYF.

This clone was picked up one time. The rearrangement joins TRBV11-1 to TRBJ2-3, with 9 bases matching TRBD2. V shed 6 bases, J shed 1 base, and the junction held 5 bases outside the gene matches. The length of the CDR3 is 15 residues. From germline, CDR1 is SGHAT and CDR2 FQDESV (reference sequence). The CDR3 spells CASSRGGAGTDTQYF. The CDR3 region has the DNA TGTGCCAGCAGTCGCGGGGGGGCAGGCACAGATACGCAGTATTTT.

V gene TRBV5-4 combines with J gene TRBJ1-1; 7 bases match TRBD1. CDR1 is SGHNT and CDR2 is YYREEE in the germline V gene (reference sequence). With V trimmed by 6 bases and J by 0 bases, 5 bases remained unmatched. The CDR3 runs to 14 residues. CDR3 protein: CASTFGTVNTEAFF. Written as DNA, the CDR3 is TGTGCCAGCACCTTCGGGACAGTGAACACTGAAGCTTTCTTT.

The CDR3 here is CASSLEDRDYNEQFF. For the CDR3, the DNA is TGCGCCAGCAGCTTGGAGGACAGAGATTACAATGAGCAGTTCTTC. The rearrangement uses TRBV5-1 and TRBJ2-1; tentative D call: TRBD1 (6 bases). V shed 0 bases and J shed 4 bases, with 11 bases lying between them. This CDR3 is 15 amino acids long. CDR1 and CDR2 (germline): SGHRS, YFSETQ.

CDR3 loop: CASSPRTGWGINYGYTF. The CDR3 DNA reads as TGTGCCAGCAGCCCTAGGACAGGTTGGGGGATAAACTATGGCTACACCTTC. This sequence joins TRBV3-1 (or the pseudogene TRBV3-2) and TRBJ1-2; TRBD1 matches at 7 bases. This CDR3 has 17 residues. Per germline, CDR1 LGHDT and CDR2 YNNKEL (reference sequence). Trimming cost V 4 bases and J 2 bases; bases outside gene matches: 13.

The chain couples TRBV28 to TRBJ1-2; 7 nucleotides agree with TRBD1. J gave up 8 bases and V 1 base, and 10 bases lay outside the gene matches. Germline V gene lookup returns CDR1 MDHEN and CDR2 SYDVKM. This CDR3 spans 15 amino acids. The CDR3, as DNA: TGTGCCAGCAGTTTATCGGGACAGTCCCAGGACGGCTACACCTTC. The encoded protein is CASSLSGQSQDGYTF.

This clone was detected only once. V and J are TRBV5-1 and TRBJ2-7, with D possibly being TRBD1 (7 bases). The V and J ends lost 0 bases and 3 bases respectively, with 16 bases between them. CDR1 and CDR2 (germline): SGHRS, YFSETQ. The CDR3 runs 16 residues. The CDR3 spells CASSLGQGGDGYEQYF. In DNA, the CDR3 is TGCGCCAGCAGCTTGGGACAGGGAGGAGATGGCTACGAGCAGTACTTC.

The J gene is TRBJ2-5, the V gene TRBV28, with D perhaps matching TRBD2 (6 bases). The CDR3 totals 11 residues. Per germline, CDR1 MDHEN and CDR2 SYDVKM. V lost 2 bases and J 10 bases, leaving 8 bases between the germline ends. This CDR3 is CASSLGGNQYF. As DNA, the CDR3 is TGTGCCAGCAGTTTAGGGGGGAACCAGTACTTC.

This CDR3 reads CASSPPPTGLRYNEQFF. CDR3 coding DNA: TGTGCCAGCAGTCCTCCACCGACAGGGTTAAGGTACAATGAGCAGTTCTTC. The chain combines TRBV27 with TRBJ2-1; 7 nucleotides match TRBD1. The CDR3 totals 17 residues. With V trimmed by 5 bases and J by 4 bases, 14 bases remained unmatched. Germline V gene lookup returns CDR1 MNHEY and CDR2 SMNVEV (reference sequence).

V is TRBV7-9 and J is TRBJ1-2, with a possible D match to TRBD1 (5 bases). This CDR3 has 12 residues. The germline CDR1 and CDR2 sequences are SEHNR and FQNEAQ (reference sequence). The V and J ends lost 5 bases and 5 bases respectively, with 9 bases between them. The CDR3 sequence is CASSGGGYGYTF. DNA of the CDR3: TGTGCCAGCAGCGGCGGGGGATATGGCTACACCTTC.

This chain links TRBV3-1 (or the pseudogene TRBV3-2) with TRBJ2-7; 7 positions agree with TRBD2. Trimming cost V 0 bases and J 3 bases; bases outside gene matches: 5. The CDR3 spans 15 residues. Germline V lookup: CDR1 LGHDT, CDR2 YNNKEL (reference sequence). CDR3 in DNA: TGTGCCAGCAGCCAAGAAGCCAGCGGGAACTACGAGCAGTACTTC. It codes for CASSQEASGNYEQYF.

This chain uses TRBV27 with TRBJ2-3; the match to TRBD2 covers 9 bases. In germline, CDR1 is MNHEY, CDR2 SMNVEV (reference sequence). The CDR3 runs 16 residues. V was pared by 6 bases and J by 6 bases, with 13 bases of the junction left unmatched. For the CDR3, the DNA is TGTGCCAGCAGCCACCCGGGGGGCGGGGGGGTGGATACGCAGTATTTT. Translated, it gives CASSHPGGGGVDTQYF.

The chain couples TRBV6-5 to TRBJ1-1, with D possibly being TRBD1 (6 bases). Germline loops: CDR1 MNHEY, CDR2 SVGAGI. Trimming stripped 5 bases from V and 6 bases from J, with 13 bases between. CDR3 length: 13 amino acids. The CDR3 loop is CASSTIQGSEAFF. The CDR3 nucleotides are TGTGCCAGCAGTACGATACAGGGCTCTGAAGCTTTCTTT.

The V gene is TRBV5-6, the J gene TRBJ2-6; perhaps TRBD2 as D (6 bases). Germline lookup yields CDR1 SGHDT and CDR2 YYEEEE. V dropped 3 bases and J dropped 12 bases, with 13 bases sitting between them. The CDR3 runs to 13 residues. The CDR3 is CASSSGTWGVLTF. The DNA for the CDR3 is TGTGCCAGCAGCTCCGGGACTTGGGGCGTCCTGACTTTC. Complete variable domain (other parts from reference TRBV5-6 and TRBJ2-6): DAGVTQSPTHLIKTRGQQVTLRCSPKSGHDTVSWYQQALGQGPQFIFQYYEEEERQRGNFPDRFSGHQFPNYSSELNVNALLLGDSALYLCASSSGTWGVLTFGAGSRLTVL.

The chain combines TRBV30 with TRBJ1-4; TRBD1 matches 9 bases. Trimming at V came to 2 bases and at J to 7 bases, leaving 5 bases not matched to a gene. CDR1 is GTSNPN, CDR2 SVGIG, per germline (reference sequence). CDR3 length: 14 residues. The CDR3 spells CAWSPDRGGEKLFF. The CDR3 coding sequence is TGTGCCTGGAGTCCGGACAGGGGTGGTGAAAAACTGTTTTTT.

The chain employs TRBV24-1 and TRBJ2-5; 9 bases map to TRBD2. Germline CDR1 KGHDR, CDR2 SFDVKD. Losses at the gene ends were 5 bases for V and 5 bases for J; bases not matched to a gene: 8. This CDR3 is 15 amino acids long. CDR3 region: CATSGRAGGGETQYF. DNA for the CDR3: TGTGCCACCAGTGGCCGAGCGGGAGGTGGCGAGACCCAGTACTTC.

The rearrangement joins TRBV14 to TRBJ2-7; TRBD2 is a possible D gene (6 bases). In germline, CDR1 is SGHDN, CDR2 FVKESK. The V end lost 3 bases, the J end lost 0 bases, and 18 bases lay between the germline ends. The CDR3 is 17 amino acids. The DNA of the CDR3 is TGTGCCAGCAGCCACTCCCGCCGGGGGTCCATCTCCTACGAGCAGTACTTC. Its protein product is CASSHSRRGSISYEQYF.

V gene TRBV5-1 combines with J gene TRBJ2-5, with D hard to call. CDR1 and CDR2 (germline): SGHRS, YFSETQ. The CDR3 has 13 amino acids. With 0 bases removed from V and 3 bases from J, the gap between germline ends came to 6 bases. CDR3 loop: CASSLALEETQYF. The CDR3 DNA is TGCGCCAGCAGCTTGGCGCTAGAAGAGACCCAGTACTTC.

CDR3: CASSGGVNQPQHF. In DNA, the CDR3 is TGTGCCAGCAGTGGGGGGGTCAATCAGCCCCAGCATTTT. This chain uses TRBV28 with TRBJ1-5, with a weak D call TRBD1 (5 bases). Germline lookup yields CDR1 MDHEN and CDR2 SYDVKM. V lost 5 bases and J lost 3, with 8 bases in between. There are 13 residues in the CDR3.

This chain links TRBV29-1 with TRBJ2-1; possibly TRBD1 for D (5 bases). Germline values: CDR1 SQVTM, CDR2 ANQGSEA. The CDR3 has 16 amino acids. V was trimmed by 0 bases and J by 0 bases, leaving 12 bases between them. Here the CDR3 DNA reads TGCAGCGTTGAAGATCAGGGAACCAGCTCCTACAATGAGCAGTTCTTC. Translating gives CSVEDQGTSSYNEQFF.

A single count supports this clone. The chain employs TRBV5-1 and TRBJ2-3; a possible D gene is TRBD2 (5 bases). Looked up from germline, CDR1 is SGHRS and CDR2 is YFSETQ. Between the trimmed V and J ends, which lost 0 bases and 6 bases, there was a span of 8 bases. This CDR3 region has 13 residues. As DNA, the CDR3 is TGCGCCAGCAGCTTGGAGCGGCAGGATACGCAGTATTTT. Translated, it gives CASSLERQDTQYF.

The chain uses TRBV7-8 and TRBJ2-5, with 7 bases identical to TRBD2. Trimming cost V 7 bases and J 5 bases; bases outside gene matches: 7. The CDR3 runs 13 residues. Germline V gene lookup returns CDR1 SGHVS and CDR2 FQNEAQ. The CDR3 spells CASTKREGETQYF. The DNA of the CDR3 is TGTGCCAGCACGAAGCGGGAAGGGGAGACCCAGTACTTC.

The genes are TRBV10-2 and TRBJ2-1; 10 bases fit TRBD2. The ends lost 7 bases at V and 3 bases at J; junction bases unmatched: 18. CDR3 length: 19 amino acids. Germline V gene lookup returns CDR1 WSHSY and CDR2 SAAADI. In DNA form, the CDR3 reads TGCGCCAGCACCGAGGCTGGGACTAGCGTTCCCGAGCTCTACAATGAGCAGTTCTTC. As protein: CASTEAGTSVPELYNEQFF.

In DNA, the CDR3 is TGTGCCAGCAGCCTTAATCCGATGGGGGGCACTGAAGCTTTCTTT. It translates to CASSLNPMGGTEAFF. The rearrangement uses TRBV3-1 (or the pseudogene TRBV3-2) and TRBJ1-1; possibly TRBD1 for D (5 bases). V was shortened by 4 bases and J by 4 bases, with 16 bases between the two germline ends. The V gene's germline CDR1 is LGHDT and CDR2 YNNKEL (reference sequence). CDR3 size: 15 residues.

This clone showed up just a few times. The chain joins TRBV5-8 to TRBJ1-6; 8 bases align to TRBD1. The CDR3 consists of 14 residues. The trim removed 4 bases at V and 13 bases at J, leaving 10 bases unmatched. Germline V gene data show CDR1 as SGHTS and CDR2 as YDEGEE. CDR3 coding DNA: TGTGCCAGCAGCCTACGCAGGGGGCGAGTTCCCCTCCACTTT. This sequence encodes CASSLRRGRVPLHF.